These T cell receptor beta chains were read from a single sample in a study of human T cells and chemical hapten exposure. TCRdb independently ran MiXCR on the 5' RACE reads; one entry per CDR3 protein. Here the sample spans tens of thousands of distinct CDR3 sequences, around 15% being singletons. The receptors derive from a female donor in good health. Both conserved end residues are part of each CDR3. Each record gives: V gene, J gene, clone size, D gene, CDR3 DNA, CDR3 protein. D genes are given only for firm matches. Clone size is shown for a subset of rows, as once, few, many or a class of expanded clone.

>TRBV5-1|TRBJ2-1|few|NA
TGCGCCAGCAGCTTGTTAGGGGACTCCTCCTTTGAGCAGTTCTTC
CASSLLGDSSFEQFF
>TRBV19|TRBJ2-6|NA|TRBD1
TGTGCCAGTACCTCCCCGGGACAGGTCTTCTCTGGGGCCAACGTCCTGACTTTC
CASTSPGQVFSGANVLTF
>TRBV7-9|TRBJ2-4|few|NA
TGTGCCAGCAGCCCCCCCGGAGCGGCGGGGGCCAAAAACATTCAGTACTTC
CASSPPGAAGAKNIQYF
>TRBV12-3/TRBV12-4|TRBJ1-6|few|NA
TGTGCCAGCAGTTTTGATTATCGGGGCTCACCCCTCCACTTT
CASSFDYRGSPLHF
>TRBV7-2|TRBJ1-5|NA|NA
TGTGCCAGCAGCTTAGGGGGAGGGATTCTCCATCAGCCCCAGCATTTT
CASSLGGGILHQPQHF
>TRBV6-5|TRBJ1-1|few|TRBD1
TGTGCCAGCAGTTACCAGGGGGTTACTGAAGCTTTCTTT
CASSYQGVTEAFF
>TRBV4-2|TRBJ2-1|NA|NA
TGTGCCAGCAGCCATTCTCCGGACCGAAGCTCCTACAATGAGCAGTTCTTC
CASSHSPDRSSYNEQFF
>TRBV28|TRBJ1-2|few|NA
TGTGCCAGCAGTCCAGGGACGGAAAACTATGGCTACACCTTC
CASSPGTENYGYTF
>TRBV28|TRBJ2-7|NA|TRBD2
TGTGCCAGTCGCTCCCAGGGACTAGCGAAAGTATACGAGCAGTACTTC
CASRSQGLAKVYEQYF
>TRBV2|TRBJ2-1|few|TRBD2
TGTGCCAGCAGCCGCGGGGGAGCGGGAGTCAACAATGAGCAGTTCTTC
CASSRGGAGVNNEQFF
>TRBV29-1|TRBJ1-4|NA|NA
TGCAGCGGGCAGGCAAATGAAAAACTGTTTTTT
CSGQANEKLFF
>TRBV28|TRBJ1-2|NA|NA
TGTGCCAGCAGTCCCTGGGGGTTCTATGGCTACACCTTC
CASSPWGFYGYTF
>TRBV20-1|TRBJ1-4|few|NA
TGCAGTGCTAGGGGGACGGGGGAAAAACTGTTTTTT
CSARGTGEKLFF
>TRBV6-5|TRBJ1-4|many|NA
TGTGCCAGCAAGGGAGCAACTAATGAAAAACTGTTTTTT
CASKGATNEKLFF
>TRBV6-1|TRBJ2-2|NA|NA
TGTGCCAGCAGTGAAGCCCTCGGGGCGAACACCGGGGAGCTGTTTTTT
CASSEALGANTGELFF
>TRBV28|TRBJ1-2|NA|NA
TGTGCCAGCAGTTTGCAGGGTCCTAACTATGGCTACACCTTC
CASSLQGPNYGYTF
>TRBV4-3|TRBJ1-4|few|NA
TGCGCCAGCAGCCAAGGACGGGGTAGGGCGGTCAGGGGAAAACTGTTTTTT
CASSQGRGRAVRGKLFF
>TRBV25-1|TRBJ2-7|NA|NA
TGTGCCAGCAGTCCTTTAGGGTACGAGCAGTACTTC
CASSPLGYEQYF
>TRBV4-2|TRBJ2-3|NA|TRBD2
TGTGCCAGCAGCCAAGAGGGGTTTCTAGCGGGAGGGCCTCCGGCAGATACGCAGTATTTT
CASSQEGFLAGGPPADTQYF
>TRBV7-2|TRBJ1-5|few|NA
TGTGCCAGCAGCTTATTCCGGGATAGCAATCAGCCCCAGCATTTT
CASSLFRDSNQPQHF
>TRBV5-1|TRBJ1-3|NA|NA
TGCGCCAGCAGCGTAGACTCTGGAAACACCATATATTTT
CASSVDSGNTIYF
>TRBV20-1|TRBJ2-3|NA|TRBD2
TGCAGTGCTAACCGGGGGGGCCCAGATACGCAGTATTTT
CSANRGGPDTQYF
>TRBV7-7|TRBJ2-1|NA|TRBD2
TGTGCTAGCAGCCCCGGACTAGCGGGGCCAAATGAGCAGTTCTTC
CASSPGLAGPNEQFF
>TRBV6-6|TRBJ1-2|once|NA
TGTGCCAGCAGTTACCGGGGGGGGTCAGCCATGGACTACACCTTC
CASSYRGGSAMDYTF
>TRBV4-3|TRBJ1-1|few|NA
TGCGCCAGCAGCCAAGATCTCGTGAACACTGAAGCTTTCTTT
CASSQDLVNTEAFF
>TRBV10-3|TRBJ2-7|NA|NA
TGTGCCATCAGCCGGGACAAATCCTACGAGCAGTACTTC
CAISRDKSYEQYF
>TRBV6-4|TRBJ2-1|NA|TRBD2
TGTGCCAGCAGTGACCTTCGGTCTAGCGGGATAGATGAGCAGTTCTTC
CASSDLRSSGIDEQFF
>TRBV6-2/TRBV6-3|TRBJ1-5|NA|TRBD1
TGTGCCAGCAGTAAACGGACAGGTCTTAATCAGCCCCAGCATTTT
CASSKRTGLNQPQHF
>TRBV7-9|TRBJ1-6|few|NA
TGTGCCAGCACCCTAACAAGGAGCTCCTATAATTCACCCCTCCACTTT
CASTLTRSSYNSPLHF
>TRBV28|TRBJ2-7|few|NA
TGTGCCAGCAGTCCCTCGAGCACGCCCTACGAGCAGTACTTC
CASSPSSTPYEQYF
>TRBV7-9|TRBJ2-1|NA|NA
TGTGCCAGCAGCTTAAATCAGGGCAATGAGCAGTTCTTC
CASSLNQGNEQFF
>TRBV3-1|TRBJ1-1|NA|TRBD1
TGTGCCAGCAGCCAACGTACAGGGGCGCGGGACACTGAAGCTTTCTTT
CASSQRTGARDTEAFF
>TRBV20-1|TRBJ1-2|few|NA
TGCAGTGCTAGAGCCCATTTTATTTTGGACTATGGCTACACCTTC
CSARAHFILDYGYTF
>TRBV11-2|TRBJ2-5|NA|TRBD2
TGTGCCAGCAGCTTTGGTGGGGGGGGTGAGACCCAGTACTTC
CASSFGGGGETQYF
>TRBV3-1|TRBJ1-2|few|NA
TGTGCCAGCAGCCAAGGACCTTATGGCTACACCTTC
CASSQGPYGYTF
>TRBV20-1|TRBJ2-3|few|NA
TGCAGCCTTTGTAAGGGCTCGGCGACAGATACGCAGTATTTT
CSLCKGSATDTQYF
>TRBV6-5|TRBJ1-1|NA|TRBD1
TGTGCCAGCAGACGGGACAGGGAATTGAACACTGAAGCTTTCTTT
CASRRDRELNTEAFF
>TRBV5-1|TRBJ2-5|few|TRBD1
TGCGCCAGCAGTTCCGGACAGGCCGGAGAGACCCAGTACTTC
CASSSGQAGETQYF
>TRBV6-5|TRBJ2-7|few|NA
TGTGCCAGCAGAGAAAGGACCCACGAGCAGTACTTC
CASRERTHEQYF
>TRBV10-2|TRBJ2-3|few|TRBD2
TGCGCCAGCAGTGAGTCAGAGCGGGGGGAGTTAGATACGCAGTATTTT
CASSESERGELDTQYF
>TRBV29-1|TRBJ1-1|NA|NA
TGCAGCGTTGAGAAGGGGGAGTACACTGAAGCTTTCTTT
CSVEKGEYTEAFF
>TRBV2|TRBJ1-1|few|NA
TGTGCCAGTGGGAGCTGGGCAGGCTTGAACACTGAAGCTTTCTTT
CASGSWAGLNTEAFF
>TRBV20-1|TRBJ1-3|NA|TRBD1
TGCAGTGCTAGTCCAGGGGGGGGCAGCTCTGGAAACACCATATATTTT
CSASPGGGSSGNTIYF
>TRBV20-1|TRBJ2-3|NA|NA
TGCAGTGCTAACAGTCCCACTAGCACAGATACGCAGTATTTT
CSANSPTSTDTQYF
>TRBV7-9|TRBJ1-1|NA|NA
TGTGCCAGCAGCTATTCCGATTCGAACACTGAAGCTTTCTTT
CASSYSDSNTEAFF
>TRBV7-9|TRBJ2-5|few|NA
TGTGCCAGCAGCCTAAAACTCGAGACCCAGTACTTC
CASSLKLETQYF
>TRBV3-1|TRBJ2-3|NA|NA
TGTGCCAGCAGCCAAGAGGGACCAACGAATACGCAGTATTTT
CASSQEGPTNTQYF
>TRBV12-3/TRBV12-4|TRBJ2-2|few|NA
TGTGCCAGCACCAAGGGGACCGGGGAGCTGTTTTTT
CASTKGTGELFF